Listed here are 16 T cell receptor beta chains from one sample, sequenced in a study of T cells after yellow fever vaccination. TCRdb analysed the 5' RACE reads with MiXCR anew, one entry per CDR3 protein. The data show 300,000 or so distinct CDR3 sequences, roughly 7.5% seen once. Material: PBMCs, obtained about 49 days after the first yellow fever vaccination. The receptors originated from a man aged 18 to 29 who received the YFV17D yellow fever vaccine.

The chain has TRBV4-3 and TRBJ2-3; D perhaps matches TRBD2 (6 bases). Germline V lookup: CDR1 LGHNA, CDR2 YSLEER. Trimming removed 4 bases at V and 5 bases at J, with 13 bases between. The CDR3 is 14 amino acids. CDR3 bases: TGCGCCAGCAGCCGACTAGTTCTGGAAGATACGCAGTATTTT. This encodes CASSRLVLEDTQYF.

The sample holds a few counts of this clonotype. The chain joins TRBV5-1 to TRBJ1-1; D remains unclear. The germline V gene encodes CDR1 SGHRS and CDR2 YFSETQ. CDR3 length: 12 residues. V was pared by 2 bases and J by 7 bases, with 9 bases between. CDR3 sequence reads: CASSFEGSEAFF. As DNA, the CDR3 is TGCGCCAGCAGCTTTGAGGGCAGTGAAGCTTTCTTT.

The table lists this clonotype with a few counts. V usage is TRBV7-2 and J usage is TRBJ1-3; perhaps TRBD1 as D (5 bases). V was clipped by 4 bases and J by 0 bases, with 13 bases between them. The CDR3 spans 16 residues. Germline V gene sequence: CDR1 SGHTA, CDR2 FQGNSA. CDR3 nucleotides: TGTGCCAGCAGCTCCCCGGGACTCCGCTCTGGAAACACCATATATTTT. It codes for CASSSPGLRSGNTIYF.

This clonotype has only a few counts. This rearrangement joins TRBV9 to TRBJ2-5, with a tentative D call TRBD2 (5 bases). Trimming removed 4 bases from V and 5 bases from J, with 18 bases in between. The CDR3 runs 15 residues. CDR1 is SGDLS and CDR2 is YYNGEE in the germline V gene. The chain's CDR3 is CASSPPASGSETQYF. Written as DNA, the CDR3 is TGTGCCAGCAGCCCCCCAGCAAGCGGATCCGAGACCCAGTACTTC.

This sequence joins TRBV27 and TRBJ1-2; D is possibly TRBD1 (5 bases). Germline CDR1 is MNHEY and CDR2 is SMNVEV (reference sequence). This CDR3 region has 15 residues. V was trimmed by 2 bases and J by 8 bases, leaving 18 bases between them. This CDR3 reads CASSLGGALDLGYTF. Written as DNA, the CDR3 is TGTGCCAGCAGTTTAGGTGGGGCCCTAGACCTCGGCTACACCTTC.

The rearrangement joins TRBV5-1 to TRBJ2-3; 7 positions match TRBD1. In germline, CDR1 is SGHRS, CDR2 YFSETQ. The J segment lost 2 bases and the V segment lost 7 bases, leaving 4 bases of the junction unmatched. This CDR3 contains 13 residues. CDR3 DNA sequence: TGCGCCAGCCAGACAGGGCCCACAGATACGCAGTATTTT. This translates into CASQTGPTDTQYF.

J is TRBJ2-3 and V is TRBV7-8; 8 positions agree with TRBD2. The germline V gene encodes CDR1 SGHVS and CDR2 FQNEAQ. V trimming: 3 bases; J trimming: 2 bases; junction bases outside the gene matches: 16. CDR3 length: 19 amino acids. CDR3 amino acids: CASSFGRAVGSSHTDTQYF. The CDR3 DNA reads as TGTGCCAGCAGCTTCGGGAGGGCCGTAGGGTCTTCCCACACAGATACGCAGTATTTT.

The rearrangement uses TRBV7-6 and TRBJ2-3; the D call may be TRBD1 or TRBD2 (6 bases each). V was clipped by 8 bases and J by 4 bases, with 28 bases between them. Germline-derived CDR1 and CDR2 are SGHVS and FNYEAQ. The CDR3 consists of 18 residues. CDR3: CASCPGGGHSGRADTQYF. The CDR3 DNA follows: TGTGCCAGCTGCCCCGGTGGGGGCCATAGCGGAAGGGCAGATACGCAGTATTTT. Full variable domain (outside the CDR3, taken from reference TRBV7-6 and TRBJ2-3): GAGVSQSPRYKVTKRGQDVALRCDPISGHVSLYWYRQALGQGPEFLTYFNYEAQQDKSGLPNDRFSAERPEGSISTLTIQRTEQRDSAMYRCASCPGGGHSGRADTQYFGPGTRLTVL.

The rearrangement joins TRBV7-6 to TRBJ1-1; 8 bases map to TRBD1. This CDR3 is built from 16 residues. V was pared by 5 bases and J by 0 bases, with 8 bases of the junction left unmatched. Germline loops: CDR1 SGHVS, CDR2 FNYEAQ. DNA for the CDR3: TGTGCCAGCAGCACTCCAGGGGGCCAGATGAACACTGAAGCTTTCTTT. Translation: CASSTPGGQMNTEAFF.

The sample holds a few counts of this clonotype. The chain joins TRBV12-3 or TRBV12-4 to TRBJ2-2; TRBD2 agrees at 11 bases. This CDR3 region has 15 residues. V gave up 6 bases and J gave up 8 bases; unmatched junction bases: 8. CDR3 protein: CASRRLAGTLGELFF. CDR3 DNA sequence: TGTGCCAGCAGGCGACTAGCGGGGACTCTGGGGGAGCTGTTTTTT.

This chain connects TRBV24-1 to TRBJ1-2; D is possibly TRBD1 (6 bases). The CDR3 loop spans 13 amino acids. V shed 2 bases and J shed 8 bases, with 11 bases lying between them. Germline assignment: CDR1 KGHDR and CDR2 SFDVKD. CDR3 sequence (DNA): TGTGCCACCAGTGATTCGGCAGGGGACGGCTACACCTTC. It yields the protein CATSDSAGDGYTF.

CDR3 nucleotide sequence: TGTGCCAGCAGGCCGGGACCGAGCACAGATACGCAGTATTTT. As protein: CASRPGPSTDTQYF. The chain is built from TRBV12-3 or TRBV12-4 and TRBJ2-3; D may be TRBD1 or TRBD2 (5 bases each). V shed 6 bases and J shed 0 bases, with 10 bases lying between them. The CDR3 has 14 residues.

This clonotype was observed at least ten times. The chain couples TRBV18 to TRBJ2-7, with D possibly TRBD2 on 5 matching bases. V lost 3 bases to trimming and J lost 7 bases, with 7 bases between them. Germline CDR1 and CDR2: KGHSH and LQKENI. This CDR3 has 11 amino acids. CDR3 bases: TGTGCCAGCTCACCCCCGGGGGAGCAGTACTTC. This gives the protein CASSPPGEQYF.

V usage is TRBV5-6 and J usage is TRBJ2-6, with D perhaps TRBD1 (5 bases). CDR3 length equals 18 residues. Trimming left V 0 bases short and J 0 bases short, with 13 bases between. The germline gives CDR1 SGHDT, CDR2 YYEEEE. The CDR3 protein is CASSLAMGPVSGANVLTF. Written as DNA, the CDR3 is TGTGCCAGCAGCTTGGCCATGGGGCCAGTCTCTGGGGCCAACGTCCTGACTTTC.

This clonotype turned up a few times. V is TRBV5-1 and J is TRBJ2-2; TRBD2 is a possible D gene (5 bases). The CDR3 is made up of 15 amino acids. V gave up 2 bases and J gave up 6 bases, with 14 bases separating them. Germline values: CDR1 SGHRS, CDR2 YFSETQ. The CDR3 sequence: CASSFPDGSPGELFF. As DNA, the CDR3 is TGCGCCAGCAGCTTTCCGGATGGGAGTCCCGGGGAGCTGTTTTTT. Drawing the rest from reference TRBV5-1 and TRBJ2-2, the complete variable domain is KAGVTQTPRYLIKTRGQQVTLSCSPISGHRSVSWYQQTPGQGLQFLFEYFSETQRNKGNFPGRFSGRQFSNSRSEMNVSTLELGDSALYLCASSFPDGSPGELFFGEGSRLTVL.

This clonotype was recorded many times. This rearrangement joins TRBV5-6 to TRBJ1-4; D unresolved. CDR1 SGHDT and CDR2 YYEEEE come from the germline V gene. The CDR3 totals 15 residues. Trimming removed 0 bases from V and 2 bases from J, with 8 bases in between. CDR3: CASSLVLGTNEKLFF. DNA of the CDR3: TGTGCCAGCAGCTTGGTACTCGGGACTAATGAAAAACTGTTTTTT. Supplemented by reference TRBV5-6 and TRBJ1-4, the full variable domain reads DAGVTQSPTHLIKTRGQQVTLRCSPKSGHDTVSWYQQALGQGPQFIFQYYEEEERQRGNFPDRFSGHQFPNYSSELNVNALLLGDSALYLCASSLVLGTNEKLFFGSGTQLSVL.